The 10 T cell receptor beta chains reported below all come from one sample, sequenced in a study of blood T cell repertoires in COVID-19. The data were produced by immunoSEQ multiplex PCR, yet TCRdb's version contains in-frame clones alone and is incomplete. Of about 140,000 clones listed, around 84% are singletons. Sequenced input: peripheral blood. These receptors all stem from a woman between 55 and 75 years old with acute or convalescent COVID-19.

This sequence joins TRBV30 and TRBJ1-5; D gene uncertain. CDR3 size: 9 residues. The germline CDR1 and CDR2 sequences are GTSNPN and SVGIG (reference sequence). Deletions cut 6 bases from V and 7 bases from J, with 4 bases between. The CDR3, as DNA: TGTGCCTGCGGGCAGCCCCAGCATTTT. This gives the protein CACGQPQHF.

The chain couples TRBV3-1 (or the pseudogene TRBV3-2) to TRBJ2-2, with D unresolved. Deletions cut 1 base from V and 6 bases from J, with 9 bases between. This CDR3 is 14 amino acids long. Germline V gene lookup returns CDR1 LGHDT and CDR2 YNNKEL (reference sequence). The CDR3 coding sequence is TGTGCCAGCAGCCAAGGTACACGCTCCGGGGAGCTGTTTTTT. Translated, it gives CASSQGTRSGELFF.

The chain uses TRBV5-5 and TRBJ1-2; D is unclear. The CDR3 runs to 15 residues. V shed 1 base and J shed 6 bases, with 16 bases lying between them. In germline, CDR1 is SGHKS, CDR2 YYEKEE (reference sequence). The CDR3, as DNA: TGTGCCAGCAGCTTGACACGGGAAACCTTAGATGGCTACACCTTC. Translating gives CASSLTRETLDGYTF.

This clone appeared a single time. CDR3 loop: CASSLGPNQPQHF. CDR3 bases: TGTGCCAGCAGCTTAGGGCCTAATCAGCCCCAGCATTTT. The J gene is TRBJ1-5, the V gene TRBV7-9; no clear D gene. Germline V gives CDR1 SEHNR, CDR2 FQNEAQ (reference sequence). CDR3 length equals 13 residues. Trimming removed 1 base from V and 4 bases from J, with 5 bases in between.

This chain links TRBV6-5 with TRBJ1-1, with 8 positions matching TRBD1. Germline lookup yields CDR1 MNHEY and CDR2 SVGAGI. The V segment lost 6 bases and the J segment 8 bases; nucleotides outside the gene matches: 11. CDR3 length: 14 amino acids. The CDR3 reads CASSRDRGFGEAFF. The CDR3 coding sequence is TGTGCCAGCAGCCGAGACAGGGGATTCGGCGAAGCTTTCTTT.

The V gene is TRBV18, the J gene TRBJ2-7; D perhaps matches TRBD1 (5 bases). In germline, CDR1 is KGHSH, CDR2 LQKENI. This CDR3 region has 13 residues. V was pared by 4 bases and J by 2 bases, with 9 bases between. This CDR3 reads CASSLDSAYEQYF. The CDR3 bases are TGTGCCAGCTCACTAGACAGTGCCTACGAGCAGTACTTC.

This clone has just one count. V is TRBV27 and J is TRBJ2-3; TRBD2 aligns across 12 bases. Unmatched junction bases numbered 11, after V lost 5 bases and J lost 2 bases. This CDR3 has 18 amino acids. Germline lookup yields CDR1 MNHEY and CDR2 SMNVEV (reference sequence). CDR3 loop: CASSPAGLAGAFTDTQYF. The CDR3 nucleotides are TGTGCCAGCAGTCCAGCGGGACTAGCGGGCGCATTCACAGATACGCAGTATTTT.

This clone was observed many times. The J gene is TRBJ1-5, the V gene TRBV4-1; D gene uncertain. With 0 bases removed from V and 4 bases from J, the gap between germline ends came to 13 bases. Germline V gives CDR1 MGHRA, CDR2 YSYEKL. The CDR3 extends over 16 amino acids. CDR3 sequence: CASSQDLVYSNQPQHF. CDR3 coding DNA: TGCGCCAGCAGCCAAGATTTAGTCTATAGTAATCAGCCCCAGCATTTT.

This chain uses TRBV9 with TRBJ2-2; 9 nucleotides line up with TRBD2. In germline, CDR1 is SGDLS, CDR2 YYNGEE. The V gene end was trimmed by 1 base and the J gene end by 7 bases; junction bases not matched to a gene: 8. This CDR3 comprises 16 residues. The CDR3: CASSVNSGGRYGELFF. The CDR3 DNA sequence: TGTGCCAGCAGCGTAAATAGCGGGGGCCGGTACGGGGAGCTGTTTTTT.

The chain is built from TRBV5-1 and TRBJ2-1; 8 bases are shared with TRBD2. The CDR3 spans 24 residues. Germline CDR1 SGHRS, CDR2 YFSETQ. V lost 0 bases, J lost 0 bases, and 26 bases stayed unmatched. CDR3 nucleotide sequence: TGCGCCAGCAGCTTGGCTCCGGTTACGATTGGTGTAGCGGGACCAACTCTCTCCTACAATGAGCAGTTCTTC. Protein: CASSLAPVTIGVAGPTLSYNEQFF.